These T cell receptor beta chains were read from a single sample in a study of low-dose radiotherapy and immunotherapy resistance in tumors. TCRdb reprocessed the reads via MiXCR and lists one record per CDR3 protein. Seen here are approximately 70,000 distinct CDR3 sequences, around 29% observed once, and the top ten hold 11%. Sequenced here: PBMCs, sampled before treatment. Every receptor here comes from a female donor with ovarian cancer. CDR3s include the opening cysteine and the closing phenylalanine or tryptophan. A D gene is named only where the DNA matches it firmly. The size entry is marked missing in some rows and otherwise reads once, few, many or a size class.

D gene,clone size,V gene,J gene,CDR3 protein,CDR3 DNA
TRBD2,many,TRBV6-6,TRBJ2-3,CASSGSGGRLYTQYF,TGTGCCAGCAGCGGAAGCGGGGGGCGGTTATATACGCAGTATTTT
TRBD1,many,TRBV18,TRBJ2-2,CASSPTGTGTNTGELFF,TGTGCCAGCTCACCGACCGGGACAGGGACGAACACCGGGGAGCTGTTTTTT
TRBD1,many,TRBV7-3,TRBJ2-1,CASSLKVVRQGADEQFF,TGTGCCAGCAGCTTAAAGGTTGTGCGACAGGGGGCCGATGAGCAGTTCTTC
.,many,TRBV5-1,TRBJ1-1,CASSLAGGPGDTEAFF,TGCGCCAGCAGCTTGGCGGGGGGGCCTGGAGACACTGAAGCTTTCTTT
.,.,TRBV20-1,TRBJ2-1,CSATPGERRQFF,TGCAGTGCTACCCCGGGAGAGAGGAGGCAGTTCTTC
TRBD1,few,TRBV9,TRBJ2-7,CASSVGGQGAYEQYF,TGTGCCAGCAGCGTAGGCGGACAGGGGGCCTACGAGCAGTACTTC
.,few,TRBV5-4,TRBJ2-2,CASSRMGDTGELFF,TGTGCCAGCAGCCGGATGGGAGACACCGGGGAGCTGTTTTTT
.,.,TRBV5-4,TRBJ2-5,CASSLDPKGHQETQYF,TGTGCCAGCAGCTTGGATCCAAAGGGGCACCAAGAGACCCAGTACTTC
TRBD1,.,TRBV5-1,TRBJ1-5,CASSWTGQNQPQHF,TGCGCCAGCAGCTGGACAGGGCAAAATCAGCCCCAGCATTTT
TRBD2,few,TRBV6-2/TRBV6-3,TRBJ2-3,CASSFPGLHSTDTQYF,TGTGCCAGCAGTTTTCCGGGACTACATAGCACAGATACGCAGTATTTT
.,many,TRBV6-2/TRBV6-3,TRBJ2-7,CASSYGFGGSYEQYF,TGTGCCAGCAGTTACGGCTTTGGCGGCTCCTACGAGCAGTACTTC
.,many,TRBV27,TRBJ2-1,CASRHRYNEQFF,TGTGCCAGCAGGCATCGCTACAATGAGCAGTTCTTC
.,.,TRBV6-2/TRBV6-3,TRBJ1-2,CASSSGNGYTF,TGTGCCAGCAGTTCGGGGAATGGCTACACCTTC
.,many,TRBV7-8,TRBJ2-7,CASSLGATVAYEQYF,TGTGCCAGCAGCTTAGGAGCGACAGTGGCATACGAGCAGTACTTC
.,many,TRBV7-8,TRBJ2-1,CASSLVGTPASNEQFF,TGTGCCAGCAGCTTAGTAGGGACTCCCGCTTCCAATGAGCAGTTCTTC
TRBD2,many,TRBV5-1,TRBJ2-1,CASSTGRTSGYNEQFF,TGCGCCAGCAGCACGGGGCGGACTAGCGGTTACAATGAGCAGTTCTTC